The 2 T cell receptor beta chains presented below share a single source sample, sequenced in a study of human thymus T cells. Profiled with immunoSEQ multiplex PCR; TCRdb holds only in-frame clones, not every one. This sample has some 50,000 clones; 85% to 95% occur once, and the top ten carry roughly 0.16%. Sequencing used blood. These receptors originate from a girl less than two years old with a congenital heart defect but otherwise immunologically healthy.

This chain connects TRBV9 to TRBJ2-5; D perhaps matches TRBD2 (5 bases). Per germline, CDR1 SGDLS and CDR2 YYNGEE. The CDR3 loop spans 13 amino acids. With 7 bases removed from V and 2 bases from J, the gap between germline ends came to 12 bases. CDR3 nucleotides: TGTGCCAGCGCAGCGGCCTATCAAGAGACCCAGTACTTC. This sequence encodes CASAAAYQETQYF.

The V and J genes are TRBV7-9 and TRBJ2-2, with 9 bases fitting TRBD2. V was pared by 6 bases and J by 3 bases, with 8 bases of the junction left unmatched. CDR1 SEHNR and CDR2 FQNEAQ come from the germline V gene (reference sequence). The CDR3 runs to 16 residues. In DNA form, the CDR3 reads TGTGCCAGCAGTTTCAGGACTAGCGTTTACACCGGGGAGCTGTTTTTT. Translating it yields CASSFRTSVYTGELFF.